This TCR beta chain came from a study of shared clonotypes between healthy human individuals. Findings and limits, study-wide: Blood alone was sampled, and tissue repertoires likely differ.

This clone has only a few counts. Antigen: not known. The CDR3 sequence is 16 residues long. Germline assignment: CDR1 MGHDK and CDR2 SYGVNS. The V and J ends lost 2 bases and 4 bases, in that order; junction bases with no gene match: 9. The authors distributed each subset's genomic DNA evenly over several immunoSEQ plates. Using ten immunoSEQ deep assay plates, investigators sequenced unsorted PBMC DNA. The data were produced by immunoSEQ multiplex PCR, yet TCRdb's version contains in-frame clones alone and is incomplete. Counted here are hundreds of thousands of clones, roughly 79% occurring once; the ten biggest clones make up 12%.

The chain carries TRBV25-1 and TRBJ2-5; 8 bases are shared with TRBD2. The TCR originated in a woman aged 40 to 50 in good health. Some clones in this sample may be carry-over from other donors' samples. Specimen: PBMCs. CDR3 coding DNA: TGTGCCAGCAGTGAAGGTCGCCTAGCGGGCACAGAGACCCAGTACTTC. Amino acid sequence: CASSEGRLAGTETQYF.